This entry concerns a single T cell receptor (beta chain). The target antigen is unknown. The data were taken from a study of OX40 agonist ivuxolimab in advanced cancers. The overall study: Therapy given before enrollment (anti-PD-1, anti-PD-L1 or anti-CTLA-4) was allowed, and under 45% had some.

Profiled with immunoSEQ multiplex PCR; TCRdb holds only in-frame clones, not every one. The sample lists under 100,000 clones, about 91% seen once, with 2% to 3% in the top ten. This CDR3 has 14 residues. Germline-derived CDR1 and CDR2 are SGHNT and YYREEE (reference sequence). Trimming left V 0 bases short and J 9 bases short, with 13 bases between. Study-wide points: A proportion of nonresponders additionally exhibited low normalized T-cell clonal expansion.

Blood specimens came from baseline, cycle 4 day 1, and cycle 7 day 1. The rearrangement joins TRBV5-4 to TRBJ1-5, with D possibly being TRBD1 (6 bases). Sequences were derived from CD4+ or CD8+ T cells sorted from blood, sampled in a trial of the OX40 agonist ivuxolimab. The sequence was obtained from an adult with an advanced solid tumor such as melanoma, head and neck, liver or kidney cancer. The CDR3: CASSLDTGNSPQHF. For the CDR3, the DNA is TGTGCCAGCAGCTTGGATACAGGGAATTCGCCCCAGCATTTT. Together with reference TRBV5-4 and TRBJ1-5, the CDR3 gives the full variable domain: ETGVTQSPTHLIKTRGQQVTLRCSSQSGHNTVSWYQQALGQGPQFIFQYYREEENGRGNFPPRFSGLQFPNYSSELNVNALELDDSALYLCASSLDTGNSPQHFGDGTRLSIL.